This TCR beta chain appears in the sequencing data of a study of neurological immune-mediated disorders. Study-wide results and limits: HTLV-1-associated myelopathy had the most TCR clonal expansion, and multiple sclerosis had the least, less than healthy controls.

Germline V gene sequence: CDR1 SQVTM, CDR2 ANQGSEA. CDR3 size: 14 residues. Trimming cost V 5 bases and J 3 bases; bases outside gene matches: 7. This clonotype was counted many times. The antigen remains undetermined. Using its own MiXCR run on the 5' RACE reads, TCRdb lists one record per CDR3 protein. Counted here are about 29,000 distinct CDR3 sequences, more than 10% occurring once; the ten biggest clones make up 6% to 8.5%. The receptor was isolated from a man aged 60-69 years in good health. Material for sequencing was PBMCs. V and J are TRBV29-1 and TRBJ1-1; TRBD1 matches at 9 bases. CDR3 bases: TGCAGCGTTCCTCCGACAGGGGGGTACACTGAAGCTTTCTTT. Translating it yields CSVPPTGGYTEAFF.